This T cell receptor (beta chain) appears in the sequencing data of a study of blood T cell repertoires in COVID-19. CDR3 size: 15 residues. Germline V lookup: CDR1 MNHEY, CDR2 SVGAGI. V gave up 0 bases and J gave up 4 bases; unmatched junction bases: 5. This table comes from immunoSEQ multiplex PCR, and its TCRdb copy is limited to in-frame clones, with some not included. The sample has about 92,000 clones, 75% to 90% seen once. The sample consisted of peripheral blood. The chain joins TRBV6-5 to TRBJ1-1; 7 bases match TRBD1. The TCR comes from a woman in her seventies with acute or convalescent COVID-19. As DNA, the CDR3 is TGTGCCAGCAGTTACTCATCAGGGGGTGGCACTGAAGCTTTCTTT. Its translation is CASSYSSGGGTEAFF.